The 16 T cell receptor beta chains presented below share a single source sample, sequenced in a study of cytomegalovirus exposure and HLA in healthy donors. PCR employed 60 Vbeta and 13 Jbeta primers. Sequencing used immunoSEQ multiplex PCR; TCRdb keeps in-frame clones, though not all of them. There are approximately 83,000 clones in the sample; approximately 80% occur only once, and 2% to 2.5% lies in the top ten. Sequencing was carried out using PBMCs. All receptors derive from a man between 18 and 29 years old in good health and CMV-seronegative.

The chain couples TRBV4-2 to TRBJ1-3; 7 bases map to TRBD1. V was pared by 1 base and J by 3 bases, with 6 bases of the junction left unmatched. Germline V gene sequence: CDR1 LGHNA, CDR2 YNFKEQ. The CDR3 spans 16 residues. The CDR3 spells CASSQGRGQLGNTIYF. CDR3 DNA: TGTGCCAGCAGCCAAGGTAGGGGACAGCTTGGAAACACCATATATTTT.

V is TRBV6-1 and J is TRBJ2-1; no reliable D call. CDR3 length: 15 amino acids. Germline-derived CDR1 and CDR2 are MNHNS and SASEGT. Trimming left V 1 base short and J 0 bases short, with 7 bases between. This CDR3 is CASSEGPSSYNEQFF. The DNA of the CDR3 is TGTGCCAGCAGTGAAGGCCCTAGCTCCTACAATGAGCAGTTCTTC.

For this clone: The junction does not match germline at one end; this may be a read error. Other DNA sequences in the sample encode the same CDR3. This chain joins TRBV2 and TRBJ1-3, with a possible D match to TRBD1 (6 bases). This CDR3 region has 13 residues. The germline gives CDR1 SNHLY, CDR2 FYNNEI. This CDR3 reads CARRGSIGNTIYF. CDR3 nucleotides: TGTGCCAGAAGGGGGAGTATCGGAAACACTATATATTTT.

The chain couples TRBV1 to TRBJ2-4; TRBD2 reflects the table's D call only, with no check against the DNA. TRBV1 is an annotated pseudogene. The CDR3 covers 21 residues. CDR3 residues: CTSSQDGLAGGRGLAKNIQYF. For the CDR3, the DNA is TGCACCAGCAGCCAAGATGGACTAGCGGGGGGCCGGGGCCTAGCCAAAAACATTCAGTACTTC.

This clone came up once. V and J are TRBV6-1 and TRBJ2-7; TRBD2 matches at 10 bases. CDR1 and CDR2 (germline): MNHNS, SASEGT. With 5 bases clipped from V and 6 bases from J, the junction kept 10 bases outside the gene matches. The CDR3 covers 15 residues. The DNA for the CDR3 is TGTGCCAGCAGTCAGAGCGGGGGGGCTGTTCCCGAGCAGTACTTC. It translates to CASSQSGGAVPEQYF.

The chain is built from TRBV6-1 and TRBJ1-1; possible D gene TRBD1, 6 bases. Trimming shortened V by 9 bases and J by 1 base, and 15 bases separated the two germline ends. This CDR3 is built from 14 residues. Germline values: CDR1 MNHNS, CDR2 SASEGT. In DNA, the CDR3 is TGTGCCAGTGCACAGGGCCTGCGGAACACTGAAGCTTTCTTT. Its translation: CASAQGLRNTEAFF.

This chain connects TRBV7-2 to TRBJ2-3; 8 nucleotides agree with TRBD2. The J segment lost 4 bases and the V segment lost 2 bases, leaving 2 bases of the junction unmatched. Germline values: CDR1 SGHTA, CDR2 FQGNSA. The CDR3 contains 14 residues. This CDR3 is CASSLSAGADTQYF. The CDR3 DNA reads TGTGCCAGCAGCTTATCAGCGGGGGCAGATACGCAGTATTTT.

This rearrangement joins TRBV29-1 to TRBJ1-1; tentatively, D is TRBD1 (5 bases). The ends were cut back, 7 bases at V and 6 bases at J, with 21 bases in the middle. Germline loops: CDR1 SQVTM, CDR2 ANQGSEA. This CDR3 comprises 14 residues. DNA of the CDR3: TGCAGCGCTGGGGGTGACTACGCGGGGGCTGAAGCTTTCTTT. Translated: CSAGGDYAGAEAFF.

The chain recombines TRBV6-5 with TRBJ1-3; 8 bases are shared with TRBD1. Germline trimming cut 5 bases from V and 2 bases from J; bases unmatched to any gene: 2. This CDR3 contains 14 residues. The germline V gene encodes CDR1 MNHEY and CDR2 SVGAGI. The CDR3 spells CASSADRAGNTIYF. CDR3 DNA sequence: TGTGCCAGCAGTGCGGACAGGGCTGGAAACACCATATATTTT.

CDR3: CASSFLRTAKRNEQFF. The CDR3 DNA sequence: TGCGCCAGCAGCTTTTTGCGGACAGCGAAGAGGAATGAGCAGTTCTTC. The chain has TRBV5-1 and TRBJ2-1, with D possibly TRBD1 on 6 matching bases. In germline, CDR1 is SGHRS, CDR2 YFSETQ. V was clipped by 2 bases and J by 7 bases, with 19 bases between them. The CDR3 is 16 amino acids.

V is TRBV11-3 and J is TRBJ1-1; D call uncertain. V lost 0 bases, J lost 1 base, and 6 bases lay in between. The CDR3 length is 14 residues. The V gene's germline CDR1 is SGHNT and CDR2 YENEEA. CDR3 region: CASSLEGRNTEAFF. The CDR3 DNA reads TGTGCCAGCAGCTTAGAGGGCCGGAACACTGAAGCTTTCTTT.

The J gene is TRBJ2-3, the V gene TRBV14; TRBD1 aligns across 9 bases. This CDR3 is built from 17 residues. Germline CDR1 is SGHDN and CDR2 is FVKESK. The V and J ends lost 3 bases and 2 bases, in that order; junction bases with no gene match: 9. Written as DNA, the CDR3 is TGTGCCAGCAGCCAGCATATGGGACAGGGCCACACAGATACGCAGTATTTT. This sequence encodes CASSQHMGQGHTDTQYF.

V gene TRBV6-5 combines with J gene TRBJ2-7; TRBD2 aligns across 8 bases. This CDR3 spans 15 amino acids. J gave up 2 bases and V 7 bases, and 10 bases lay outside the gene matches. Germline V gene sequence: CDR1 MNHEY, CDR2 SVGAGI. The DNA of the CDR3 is TGTGCCAGCATCCCCTCCGACGGGGGGGCCTACGAGCAGTACTTC. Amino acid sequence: CASIPSDGGAYEQYF.

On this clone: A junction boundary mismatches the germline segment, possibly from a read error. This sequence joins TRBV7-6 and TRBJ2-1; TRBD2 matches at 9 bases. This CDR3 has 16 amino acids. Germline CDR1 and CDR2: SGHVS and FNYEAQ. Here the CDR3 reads CASSFRLADPYNEQFF. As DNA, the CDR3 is TGTGCCAGCAGCTTCAGACTAGCGGATCCCTACAACGAGCAGTTCTTC.

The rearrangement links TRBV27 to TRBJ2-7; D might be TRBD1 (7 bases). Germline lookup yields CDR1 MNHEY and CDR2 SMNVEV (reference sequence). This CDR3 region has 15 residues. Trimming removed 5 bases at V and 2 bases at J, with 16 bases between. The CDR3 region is CASSPGGTPTYEQYF. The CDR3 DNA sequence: TGTGCCAGCAGTCCAGGGGGGACACCCACCTACGAGCAGTACTTC.

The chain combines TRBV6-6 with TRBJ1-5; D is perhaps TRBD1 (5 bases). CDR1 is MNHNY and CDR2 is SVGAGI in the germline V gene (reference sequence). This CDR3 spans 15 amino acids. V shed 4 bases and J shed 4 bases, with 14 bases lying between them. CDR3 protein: CASSSSGGLNQPQHF. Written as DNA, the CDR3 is TGTGCCAGCAGTTCGTCGGGGGGTCTTAATCAGCCCCAGCATTTT.